This TCR beta chain was obtained from a study of T cell responses to AZD1222 COVID-19 vaccine. Broader study findings: In all cases, repertoires were sampled only after the peak T cell response. Baseline serology detected seropositivity in only 6 or 7 AZD1222 recipients.

CDR3 length: 14 amino acids. Germline values: CDR1 SGHRS, CDR2 YFSETQ. The V end was cut by 6 bases, the J end by 3 bases, with 12 bases between. The repertoire was sequenced with immunoSEQ multiplex PCR; TCRdb's copy has only in-frame clones and lacks some. The profile shows approximately 150,000 clones, 80% to 95% of them singletons. To note about this clone: Its specificity is unknown.

The chain is built from TRBV5-1 and TRBJ1-4; D is perhaps TRBD1 (5 bases). This TCR derives from an adult who received the AZD1222 COVID-19 vaccine. The sequencing here drew on peripheral blood, taken 28 days after the second AZD1222 dose. The DNA for the CDR3 is TGCGCCAGCACCTCCGGGACCTCTAATGAAAAACTGTTTTTT. It is translated as CASTSGTSNEKLFF.